This T cell receptor beta chain appears in the sequencing data of a study of early stage breast cancer tumors. For the study at large: The ER+/PR+/HER2- tumors included 7 to 9 ductal and a few lobular carcinomas.

This CDR3 has 19 residues. The germline V gene has CDR1 SGHAT and CDR2 FQNNGV. Trimming removed 2 bases at V and 2 bases at J, with 25 bases between. Sequencing was performed with immunoSEQ multiplex PCR; in TCRdb, only in-frame clones are kept and a portion is missing. The data hold about 72,000 clones, with roughly three quarters observed a single time. Worth noting for this clone: Its antigen is unknown.

Overall study findings and caveats: In most of the 16 patients, blood comparison separated tumor from normal breast.

The rearrangement links TRBV11-2 to TRBJ2-7; D might be TRBD1 (6 bases). The source material was blood. This TCR was recovered from a person aged 55-75 years with breast cancer. CDR3 nucleotides: TGTGCCAGCAGCTTACTTCGAGGGCGGCACAGGGAAAACCCCTACGAGCAGTACTTC. Amino acid sequence: CASSLLRGRHRENPYEQYF. Supplemented by reference TRBV11-2 and TRBJ2-7, the full variable domain reads EAGVAQSPRYKIIEKRQSVAFWCNPISGHATLYWYQQILGQGPKLLIQFQNNGVVDDSQLPKDRFSAERLKGVDSTLKIQPAKLEDSAVYLCASSLLRGRHRENPYEQYFGPGTRLTVT.